A single sample is the source of the 31 T cell receptor beta chains below, sequenced in a study of cytomegalovirus exposure and HLA in healthy donors. Primers for the PCR totalled 60 Vbeta and 13 Jbeta. TCRdb keeps only in-frame clones here, not all; method: immunoSEQ multiplex PCR. The table has tens of thousands of clones, approximately 84% seen once. Source material: PBMCs. These receptors all come from a man aged 18 to 35 in good health and CMV-seronegative.

V usage is TRBV19 and J usage is TRBJ2-7; the D gene is possibly TRBD2 (6 bases). This CDR3 contains 11 residues. Germline values: CDR1 LNHDA, CDR2 SQIVND (reference sequence). CDR3 sequence (DNA): TGTGCTAGCGGACGGACCTACGAGCAGTACTTC. Amino acids: CASGRTYEQYF.

The gene calls are TRBV30 and TRBJ1-6; the match to TRBD1 covers 8 bases. CDR1 is GTSNPN and CDR2 is SVGIG in the germline V gene (reference sequence). V trimming: 4 bases; J trimming: 9 bases; junction bases outside the gene matches: 5. This CDR3 has 13 amino acids. The DNA for the CDR3 is TGTGCCTGGACTGGACAGGGCGTTTCACCCCTCCACTTT. Translated: CAWTGQGVSPLHF.

The V and J genes are TRBV5-1 and TRBJ2-5, with TRBD2 matching 10 bases. Germline assignment: CDR1 SGHRS and CDR2 YFSETQ. Trimming cost V 4 bases and J 4 bases; bases outside gene matches: 7. This CDR3 is built from 15 residues. The CDR3 DNA sequence: TGCGCCAGCAGCCAAACATCTAGCGGGGGAGAGACCCAGTACTTC. This translates into CASSQTSSGGETQYF.

This rearrangement joins TRBV19 to TRBJ1-5; D ambiguous. The CDR3 is 14 residues long. Trimming took 1 base from V and 2 from J, leaving 6 bases between them. Germline lookup yields CDR1 LNHDA and CDR2 SQIVND (reference sequence). This chain's CDR3 is CASSIVGGNQPQHF. CDR3 DNA: TGTGCCAGTAGTATAGTGGGAGGCAATCAGCCCCAGCATTTT. The variable domain in full, with the rest retrieved from reference TRBV19 and TRBJ1-5, is DGGITQSPKYLFRKEGQNVTLSCEQNLNHDAMYWYRQDPGQGLRLIYYSQIVNDFQKGDIAEGYSVSREKKESFPLTVTSAQKNPTAFYLCASSIVGGNQPQHFGDGTRLSIL.

The chain employs TRBV2 and TRBJ2-7, with D maybe TRBD1 (6 bases). Germline assignment: CDR1 SNHLY and CDR2 FYNNEI. The V gene lost 4 bases and the J gene lost 6 bases, with 16 bases spanning the gap. CDR3 length: 14 amino acids. The CDR3 DNA reads as TGTGCCAGCAGTGCCGCAGGGGCCTCGTTCGAGCAGTACTTC. Its protein product is CASSAAGASFEQYF.

V and J are TRBV7-6 and TRBJ1-4; 9 bases are a match to TRBD1. The CDR3 is 15 amino acids. The ends lost 5 bases at V and 8 bases at J; junction bases unmatched: 9. Germline V gives CDR1 SGHVS, CDR2 FNYEAQ. The CDR3 is CASSPWTGEQEKLFF. Here the CDR3 DNA reads TGTGCCAGCAGCCCTTGGACAGGGGAACAGGAAAAACTGTTTTTT.

This chain links TRBV7-9 with TRBJ1-5; maybe TRBD1 (5 bases). Germline CDR1 SEHNR, CDR2 FQNEAQ (reference sequence). V was clipped by 4 bases and J by 5 bases, with 12 bases between them. The CDR3 loop spans 14 amino acids. The CDR3 DNA is TGTGCCAGCAGCTCTATTGACAGATATCAGCCCCAGCATTTT. The encoded protein is CASSSIDRYQPQHF.

The chain recombines TRBV27 with TRBJ2-1; 7 bases are a match to TRBD1. The CDR3 is 15 amino acids. Losses at the gene ends were 2 bases for V and 9 bases for J; bases not matched to a gene: 10. Looked up from germline, CDR1 is MNHEY and CDR2 is SMNVEV (reference sequence). This CDR3 reads CASSLGTVLRGEQFF. The CDR3 DNA sequence: TGTGCCAGCAGTTTAGGGACAGTCCTTAGGGGTGAGCAGTTCTTC.

J is TRBJ1-1 and V is TRBV18; no firm D call. Trimming left V 3 bases short and J 0 bases short, with 11 bases between. Germline lookup yields CDR1 KGHSH and CDR2 LQKENI. CDR3 size: 15 residues. The CDR3 coding sequence is TGTGCCAGCTCACCGAGGAAGAATATGAACACTGAAGCTTTCTTT. This encodes CASSPRKNMNTEAFF.

Written as DNA, the CDR3 is TGTGCCAGTAGTACTATGGCAGATACGCAGTATTTT. Amino acids: CASSTMADTQYF. The chain links TRBV19 to TRBJ2-3; D call uncertain. Trimming stripped 4 bases from V and 4 bases from J, with 6 bases between. The CDR3 spans 12 residues. CDR1 is LNHDA, CDR2 SQIVND, per germline (reference sequence).

The chain carries TRBV4-3 and TRBJ2-7, with 13 bases lining up with TRBD2. Per the germline V gene, CDR1 is LGHNA and CDR2 is YSLEER. The CDR3 has 16 amino acids. V shed 1 base and J 0 bases; nucleotides not matched to a gene: 0. Here the CDR3 DNA reads TGCGCCAGCAGCCAAGGGACTAGCGGGAGCTCCTACGAGCAGTACTTC. Its translation: CASSQGTSGSSYEQYF.

This clone has a single count. The junction departs from the called germline gene at one end, perhaps through a read error. This chain uses TRBV7-7 with TRBJ2-1, with 9 bases identical to TRBD2. The CDR3 has 17 residues. CDR1 and CDR2 from the germline V gene are SSHAT and FNYEAQ (reference sequence). CDR3 residues: CASSLAQLAGLYNEQFF. CDR3 nucleotides: TGTGCTAGCAGCTTAGCGCAGCTAGCGGGGTTATACAATGAGCAGTTCTTC.

The chain combines TRBV29-1 with TRBJ2-7; D is undetermined. The CDR3 is 17 amino acids. V lost 4 bases to trimming and J lost 1 base, with 23 bases between them. The germline CDR1 and CDR2 sequences are SQVTM and ANQGSEA. The DNA for the CDR3 is TGCAGCGTTGTGTTCCTCGACGACCCCGAGGCATCCTACGAGCAGTACTTC. Its protein product is CSVVFLDDPEASYEQYF.

The V and J genes are TRBV6-1 and TRBJ2-7; TRBD1 might be the D (6 bases). Germline V CDR1 and CDR2: MNHNS, SASEGT. Deletions cut 7 bases from V and 3 bases from J, with 16 bases between. CDR3 length: 14 amino acids. The CDR3 is CASTTGTIYYEQYF. The CDR3 region has the DNA TGTGCCAGCACCACAGGGACCATTTACTACGAGCAGTACTTC.

This clone has more than one count but fewer than ten. This chain joins TRBV27 and TRBJ2-1; 13 bases align to TRBD2. The CDR3 totals 16 residues. Germline CDR1 reads MNHEY; CDR2 reads SMNVEV (reference sequence). The V and J ends lost 4 bases and 7 bases, in that order; junction bases with no gene match: 7. The CDR3 DNA sequence: TGTGCCAGCAGTTCCCGGACTAGCGGGAGCGGGAATGAGCAGTTCTTC. Translating it yields CASSSRTSGSGNEQFF.

The rearrangement links TRBV6-5 to TRBJ2-7, with 9 nucleotides matching TRBD1. Trimming removed 0 bases from V and 7 bases from J; junction bases left unmatched: 4. Germline V gene lookup returns CDR1 MNHEY and CDR2 SVGAGI. The CDR3 length is 14 residues. CDR3 in amino acids: CASSYSTGGIEQYF. The CDR3 DNA follows: TGTGCCAGCAGTTACTCGACAGGGGGTATTGAGCAGTACTTC.

The V call is TRBV19, the J call TRBJ2-2, with unresolved D. The germline gives CDR1 LNHDA, CDR2 SQIVND (reference sequence). This CDR3 contains 15 residues. V lost 5 bases, J lost 0 bases, and 10 bases lay in between. The CDR3 loop reads CASSPTLTNTGELFF. The CDR3 region has the DNA TGTGCCAGTAGTCCTACCCTCACGAACACCGGGGAGCTGTTTTTT.

The V call is TRBV5-1, the J call TRBJ2-1, with a tentative D call TRBD1 (7 bases). CDR3 size: 15 residues. Per the germline V gene, CDR1 is SGHRS and CDR2 is YFSETQ. V was trimmed by 2 bases and J by 13 bases, leaving 22 bases between them. For the CDR3, the DNA is TGCGCCAGCAGCTTTGGCCAGGTACAGGGGACTGTACAGTTCTTC. Encoded protein: CASSFGQVQGTVQFF.

The chain employs TRBV5-5 and TRBJ2-7, with a tentative D call TRBD2 (6 bases). CDR3 size: 16 residues. V was clipped by 4 bases and J by 1 base, with 18 bases between them. CDR1 is SGHKS and CDR2 is YYEKEE in the germline V gene (reference sequence). The CDR3 here is CASSLGPGTGSYEQYF. The CDR3 nucleotides are TGTGCCAGCAGCCTTGGTCCCGGGACTGGATCCTACGAGCAGTACTTC.

The gene calls are TRBV6-5 and TRBJ2-1, with 9 positions matching TRBD1. V trimming: 7 bases; J trimming: 2 bases; junction bases outside the gene matches: 6. The CDR3 extends over 15 amino acids. Germline V lookup: CDR1 MNHEY, CDR2 SVGAGI. CDR3 residues: CASTPGQGTYNEQFF. The CDR3, as DNA: TGTGCCAGCACCCCCGGACAGGGGACCTACAATGAGCAGTTCTTC.

The rearrangement joins TRBV9 to TRBJ2-7, with D perhaps TRBD1 (5 bases). CDR1 is SGDLS and CDR2 is YYNGEE in the germline V gene. This CDR3 is 14 amino acids long. Trimming took off 0 bases at V and 0 bases at J, with 7 bases between the two ends. CDR3 amino acids: CASSVGRGSYEQYF. The CDR3, as DNA: TGTGCCAGCAGCGTAGGAAGGGGCTCCTACGAGCAGTACTTC.

V usage is TRBV9 and J usage is TRBJ2-3, with TRBD1 as a possible D gene (6 bases). V lost 2 bases and J lost 0, with 7 bases in between. Per germline, CDR1 SGDLS and CDR2 YYNGEE. The CDR3 contains 14 residues. This CDR3 is CASSVTGSTDTQYF. The CDR3 DNA reads as TGTGCCAGCAGCGTGACAGGAAGCACAGATACGCAGTATTTT.

The rearrangement uses TRBV13 and TRBJ1-1; D unclear. The V gene's germline CDR1 is PRHDT and CDR2 FYEKMQ (reference sequence). The V end was cut by 1 base, the J end by 2 bases, with 8 bases between. The CDR3 totals 14 residues. The CDR3 spells CASSLVQRNTEAFF. CDR3 in DNA: TGTGCCAGCAGCTTAGTTCAGCGAAACACTGAAGCTTTCTTT.

This sequence joins TRBV7-2 and TRBJ2-2, with unresolved D. V was shortened by 4 bases and J by 1 base, with 7 bases between the two germline ends. In germline, CDR1 is SGHTA, CDR2 FQGNSA. The CDR3 length is 14 residues. The CDR3 region has the DNA TGTGCCAGCAGCTACCGACAGAACACCGGGGAGCTGTTTTTT. It is translated as CASSYRQNTGELFF.

The chain has TRBV4-3 and TRBJ2-7; 8 positions agree with TRBD1. The CDR3 extends over 14 amino acids. Trimming took 4 bases from V and 3 from J; bases not matched to a gene: 5. Germline CDR1 and CDR2: LGHNA and YSLEER. CDR3: CASSPGTGLYEQYF. The CDR3 DNA reads TGCGCCAGCAGCCCCGGGACAGGACTCTACGAGCAGTACTTC.

The rearrangement links TRBV9 to TRBJ1-5, with D uncertain. V lost 3 bases, J lost 6 bases, and 13 bases lay in between. CDR1 is SGDLS and CDR2 is YYNGEE in the germline V gene. The CDR3 length is 14 residues. The CDR3 sequence: CASSANDGSQPQHF. The CDR3 DNA reads TGTGCCAGCAGCGCAAACGACGGGAGTCAGCCCCAGCATTTT.

The rearrangement joins TRBV6-6 to TRBJ2-1, with 11 nucleotides matching TRBD2. The V segment lost 7 bases and the J segment 8 bases; nucleotides outside the gene matches: 10. Per the germline V gene, CDR1 is MNHNY and CDR2 is SVGAGI (reference sequence). The CDR3 sequence is 15 residues long. CDR3 region: CASTHQTSGIDEQFF. The CDR3 DNA reads TGTGCCAGCACCCACCAGACTAGCGGGATAGATGAGCAGTTCTTC.

This chain uses TRBV29-1 with TRBJ2-7; D gene ambiguous. This CDR3 is 14 amino acids long. V was trimmed by 4 bases and J by 6 bases, leaving 19 bases between them. Germline V CDR1 and CDR2: SQVTM, ANQGSEA. The CDR3 loop is CSVGFLPRLSEQYF. As DNA, the CDR3 is TGCAGCGTTGGATTTCTTCCCCGCCTCAGCGAGCAGTACTTC.

The chain has TRBV15 and TRBJ2-1, with D uncertain. Germline values: CDR1 LNHNV, CDR2 YYDKDF (reference sequence). V dropped 1 base and J dropped 5 bases, with 9 bases sitting between them. The CDR3 consists of 14 residues. CDR3 sequence: CATSRVSLNNEQFF. CDR3 nucleotide sequence: TGTGCCACCAGCAGAGTATCACTTAACAATGAGCAGTTCTTC.

The chain has TRBV13 and TRBJ1-3; D not certain. Germline V gives CDR1 PRHDT, CDR2 FYEKMQ (reference sequence). The CDR3 is 15 residues long. V was cut by 1 base and J by 4 bases, with 11 bases left in between. This CDR3 is CASSLAPGRGNTIYF. DNA for the CDR3: TGTGCCAGCAGCTTAGCTCCGGGTAGGGGAAACACCATATATTTT.

This clone turned up a few times. The junction does not match germline at one end; this may be a read error. This chain links TRBV7-9 with TRBJ2-1, with 12 bases lining up with TRBD2. The CDR3 is 16 residues long. CDR1 SEHNR and CDR2 FQNEAQ come from the germline V gene (reference sequence). CDR3 DNA: TGTACCAGCAGTCCTAGCGGGAGGGCCGGTTTAGGCGAGCAGTTCTTC. As protein: CTSSPSGRAGLGEQFF.